A selection of T cell receptor beta chains follows, all from one sample in a study of T-cell memory formation after mild COVID-19. TCRdb re-analysed the 5' RACE reads in MiXCR, keeping a single row per CDR3 protein. The sample has about 430,000 distinct CDR3 sequences; 20% to 30% are singletons. Sequenced input: PBMCs or a T cell subset sorted from them (not recorded which). These receptors came from an adult woman who had mild COVID-19 (a few samples of this study predate the infection). Cell type and time point are not known. CDR3s include the opening cysteine and the closing phenylalanine or tryptophan. Each record gives: J gene, D gene, clone size, V gene, CDR3 DNA, CDR3 protein. D genes are given only for firm matches. The size field is filled for only some rows; it gives once, few, many or a size class.

TRBJ2-2 TRBD1 few TRBV28 TGTGCCAGCAGTCTGGGACAGTGGGAGCTGTTTTTT CASSLGQWELFF
TRBJ2-5 TRBD2 few TRBV5-1 TGCGCCAGCAGCATAGCGGGAGGAGAGACCCAGTACTTC CASSIAGGETQYF
TRBJ1-1 . . TRBV7-3 TGTGCCAGCAGCTTAACTTATAGGGCACAGGCTGAAGCTTTCTTT CASSLTYRAQAEAFF
TRBJ2-3 TRBD2 few TRBV7-8 TGTGCCAGCAGCTTAGGACGACTAGCGGGAGTGGCCCTAAAAGATACGCAGTATTTT CASSLGRLAGVALKDTQYF
TRBJ1-2 TRBD1 few TRBV5-1 TGCGCCAGCAGCTTGGGCGGGACAGCCCAGGCTAACTATGGCTACACCTTC CASSLGGTAQANYGYTF
TRBJ1-4 . many TRBV19 TGTGCCAGTAGTATGATTGGGGCAACTAATGAAAAACTGTTTTTT CASSMIGATNEKLFF
TRBJ2-1 . few TRBV27 TGTGCCAGCACCCTCTCGGGACTTCTCTACAATGAGCAGTTCTTC CASTLSGLLYNEQFF
TRBJ2-7 . few TRBV3-1 TGTGCCAGCAGCCGTCGAGAATTCACCGAGCAGTACTTC CASSRREFTEQYF
TRBJ1-1 . few TRBV6-2/TRBV6-3 TGTGCCAGCATCCCGGGGGCGCTGACTGAAGCTTTCTTT CASIPGALTEAFF
TRBJ2-1 . . TRBV20-1 TGCAGTGCTAGACCGCCGGGGGCGGGAGTCAATGAGCAGTTCTTC CSARPPGAGVNEQFF
TRBJ2-2 . few TRBV12-3/TRBV12-4 TGTGCCAGCACCAGAGCTTCCAGGACCGGGGAGCTGTTTTTT CASTRASRTGELFF
TRBJ1-4 TRBD1 . TRBV12-3/TRBV12-4 TGTGCCAGCAGCCCCAGGGCAGGGGGCCGAGAAAAACTGTTTTTT CASSPRAGGREKLFF
TRBJ2-1 TRBD2 . TRBV24-1 TGTGCCACCAGTGAAACGGGACTAGCGAGTCCCTACAATGAGCAGTTCTTC CATSETGLASPYNEQFF
TRBJ2-7 . many TRBV7-8 TGTGCCAGCAGCTCCCTCCGGGAAAACTCCTACGAGCAGTACTTC CASSSLRENSYEQYF
TRBJ1-3 . few TRBV12-3/TRBV12-4 TGTGCCAGCAGTTATAACAGTTTCTCTGGAAACACCATATATTTT CASSYNSFSGNTIYF
TRBJ2-7 . few TRBV12-3/TRBV12-4 TGTGCCAGCAGCCCCGCCCTCTACGAGCAGTACTTC CASSPALYEQYF
TRBJ1-1 . few TRBV7-2 TGTGCCAGCAGCTTAGCGTCAGGGATGAACACTGAAGCTTTCTTT CASSLASGMNTEAFF
TRBJ1-6 TRBD1 few TRBV5-1 TGCGCCAGCAGTGAGCGGTCGGGACAGGACAATTCACCCCTCCACTTT CASSERSGQDNSPLHF
TRBJ1-1 TRBD1 . TRBV5-6 TGTGCCAGCACCCTGACTCGGGACAGGGGGCGGAACACTGAAGCTTTCTTT CASTLTRDRGRNTEAFF
TRBJ2-1 TRBD2 . TRBV6-5 TGTGCCAGCAGTATGGCGGGAGCGTACAATGAGCAGTTCTTC CASSMAGAYNEQFF